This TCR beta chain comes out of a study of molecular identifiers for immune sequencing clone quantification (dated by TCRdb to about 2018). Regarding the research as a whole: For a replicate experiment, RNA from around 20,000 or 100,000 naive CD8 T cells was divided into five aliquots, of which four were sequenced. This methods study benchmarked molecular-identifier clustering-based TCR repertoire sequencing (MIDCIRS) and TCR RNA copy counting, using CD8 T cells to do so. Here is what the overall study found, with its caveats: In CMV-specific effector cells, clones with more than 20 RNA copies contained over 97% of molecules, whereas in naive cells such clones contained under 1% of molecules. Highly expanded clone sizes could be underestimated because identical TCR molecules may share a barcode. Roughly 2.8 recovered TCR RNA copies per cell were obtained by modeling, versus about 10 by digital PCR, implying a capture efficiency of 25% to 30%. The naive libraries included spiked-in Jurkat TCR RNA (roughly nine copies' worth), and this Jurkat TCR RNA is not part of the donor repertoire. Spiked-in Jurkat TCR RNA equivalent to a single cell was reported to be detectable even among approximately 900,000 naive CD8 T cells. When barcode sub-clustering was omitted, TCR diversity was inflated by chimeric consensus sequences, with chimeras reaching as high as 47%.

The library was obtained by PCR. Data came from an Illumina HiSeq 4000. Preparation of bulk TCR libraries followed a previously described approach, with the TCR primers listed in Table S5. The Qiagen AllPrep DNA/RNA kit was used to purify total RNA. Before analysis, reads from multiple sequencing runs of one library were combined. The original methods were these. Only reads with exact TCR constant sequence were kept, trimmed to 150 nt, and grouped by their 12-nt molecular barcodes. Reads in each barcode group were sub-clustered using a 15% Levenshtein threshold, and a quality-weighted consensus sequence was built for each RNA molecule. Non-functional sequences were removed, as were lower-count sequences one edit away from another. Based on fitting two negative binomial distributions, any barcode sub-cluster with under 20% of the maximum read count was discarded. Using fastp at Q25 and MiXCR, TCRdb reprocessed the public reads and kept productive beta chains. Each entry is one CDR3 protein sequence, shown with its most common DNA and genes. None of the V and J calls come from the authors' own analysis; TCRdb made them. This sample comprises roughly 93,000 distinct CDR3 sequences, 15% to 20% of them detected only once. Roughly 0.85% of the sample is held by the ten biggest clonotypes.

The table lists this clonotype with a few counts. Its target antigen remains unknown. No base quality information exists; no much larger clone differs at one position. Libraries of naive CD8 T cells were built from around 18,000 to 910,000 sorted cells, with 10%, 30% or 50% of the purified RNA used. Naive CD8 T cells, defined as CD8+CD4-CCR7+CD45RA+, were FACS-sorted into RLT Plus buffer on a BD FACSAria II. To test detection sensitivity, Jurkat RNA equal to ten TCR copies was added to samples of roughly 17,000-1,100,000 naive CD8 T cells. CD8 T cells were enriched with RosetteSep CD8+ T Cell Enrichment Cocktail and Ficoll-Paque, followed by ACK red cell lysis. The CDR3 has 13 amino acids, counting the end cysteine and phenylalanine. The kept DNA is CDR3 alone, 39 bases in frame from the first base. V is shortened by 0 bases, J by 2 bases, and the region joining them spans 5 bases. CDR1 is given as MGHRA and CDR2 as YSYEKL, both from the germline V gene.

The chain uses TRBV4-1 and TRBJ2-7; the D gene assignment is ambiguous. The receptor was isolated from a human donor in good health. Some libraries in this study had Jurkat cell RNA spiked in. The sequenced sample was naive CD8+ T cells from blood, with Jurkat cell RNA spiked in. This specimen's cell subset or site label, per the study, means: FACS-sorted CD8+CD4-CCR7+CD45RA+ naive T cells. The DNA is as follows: TGCGCCAGCAGCCAAGACGGCCCCTACGAGCAGTACTTC. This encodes CASSQDGPYEQYF.